The 32 T cell receptor beta chains below all came from one sample that was sequenced in a study of shared clonotypes between healthy human individuals. Sequenced by immunoSEQ multiplex PCR; TCRdb stores in-frame clones only, minus some. The sample has some 2.4 million clones, over 85% seen once. Sequenced sample: naive CD4+ T cells from PBMCs. The subset is: CD45RA+ positively selected. These receptors were collected from a man aged 18 to 30 in good health. Some clones in this sample may be carry-over from other donors' samples.

The genes are TRBV6-1 and TRBJ1-1; weak D call: TRBD1 (5 bases). The CDR3 totals 12 residues. Germline CDR1 MNHNS, CDR2 SASEGT. Trimming pared 6 bases from V and 3 bases from J, leaving 8 bases between. The CDR3 protein is CASSPRDTEAFF. DNA for the CDR3: TGTGCCAGCAGCCCCAGGGACACTGAAGCTTTCTTT.

The rearrangement joins TRBV9 to TRBJ1-2; perhaps TRBD1 as D (6 bases). V lost 0 bases, J lost 6 bases, and 12 bases lay in between. Germline V gene data show CDR1 as SGDLS and CDR2 as YYNGEE. CDR3 length equals 14 residues. The CDR3 nucleotides are TGTGCCAGCAGCGTAGTGGGAGACAGGCATGGCTACACCTTC. This translates into CASSVVGDRHGYTF.

This clone was picked up a small number of times. The chain joins TRBV28 to TRBJ1-5, with no clear D. Per germline, CDR1 MDHEN and CDR2 SYDVKM. Trimming pared 6 bases from V and 9 bases from J, leaving 18 bases between. The CDR3 totals 14 residues. This chain's CDR3 is CASSSPGGERPQHF. CDR3 bases: TGTGCCAGCAGCTCCCCGGGAGGCGAGAGGCCCCAGCATTTT.

This clone occurred once. The sample carries other DNA sequences with the same CDR3. The chain recombines TRBV6-5 with TRBJ2-6, with no clear D. Trimming removed 6 bases from V and 0 bases from J, with 9 bases in between. The length of the CDR3 is 15 residues. Germline lookup yields CDR1 MNHEY and CDR2 SVGAGI. CDR3 nucleotides: TGTGCCAGCAGCCGTCAGAGCTCTGGGGCCAACGTCCTGACTTTC. As protein: CASSRQSSGANVLTF.

The gene calls are TRBV28 and TRBJ1-4; D unclear. Germline CDR1 reads MDHEN; CDR2 reads SYDVKM. V was cut by 5 bases and J by 12 bases, with 7 bases left in between. CDR3 length: 10 amino acids. The DNA of the CDR3 is TGTGCCAGCAGTCGAACCGAACTGTTTTTT. Amino acids: CASSRTELFF.

DNA of the CDR3: TGTGCCCTCATGGGGAGACACGCCGGCGAGCAGTACTTC. Translation: CALMGRHAGEQYF. The chain uses TRBV7-9 and TRBJ2-7; D may be TRBD2 (5 bases). This CDR3 region has 13 residues. V lost 11 bases to trimming and J lost 6 bases, with 20 bases between them. Per the germline V gene, CDR1 is SEHNR and CDR2 is FQNEAQ (reference sequence).

The V and J genes are TRBV4-3 and TRBJ1-2; tentatively, D is TRBD1 (5 bases). This CDR3 spans 15 amino acids. Trimming pared 6 bases from V and 4 bases from J, leaving 18 bases between. Germline V gene data show CDR1 as LGHNA and CDR2 as YSLEER. CDR3 nucleotides: TGCGCCAGCAGTGGCGGGGGGGTGGGGAGCTATGGCTACACCTTC. Protein: CASSGGGVGSYGYTF.

The J gene is TRBJ2-1, the V gene TRBV29-1, with a tentative D call TRBD1 (6 bases). The germline V gene has CDR1 SQVTM and CDR2 ANQGSEA. The CDR3 is 14 amino acids. V lost 6 bases to trimming and J lost 8 bases, with 20 bases between them. The CDR3 nucleotides read TGCAGCGTCCGAAACAGGGCTGTAGCCCATGAGCAGTTCTTC. Encoded protein: CSVRNRAVAHEQFF.

The chain employs TRBV6-1 and TRBJ1-1; D uncertain. Per germline, CDR1 MNHNS and CDR2 SASEGT. V dropped 6 bases and J dropped 3 bases, with 14 bases sitting between them. The CDR3 covers 14 residues. CDR3 sequence (DNA): TGTGCCAGCAGCCGTCGACCTAGGGACACTGAAGCTTTCTTT. Translated: CASSRRPRDTEAFF.

The V gene is TRBV7-9, the J gene TRBJ2-1, with 7 positions matching TRBD2. The CDR3 loop spans 13 amino acids. Looked up from germline, CDR1 is SEHNR and CDR2 is FQNEAQ (reference sequence). The V segment lost 5 bases and the J segment 12 bases; nucleotides outside the gene matches: 10. The CDR3 bases are TGTGCCAGCAGCCCCGGGGGGAGGAGGGGGCAGTTCTTC. Translating it yields CASSPGGRRGQFF.

The rearrangement links TRBV7-8 to TRBJ2-7, with D perhaps matching TRBD2 (6 bases). The ends were cut back, 3 bases at V and 3 bases at J, with 15 bases in the middle. Per germline, CDR1 SGHVS and CDR2 FQNEAQ. The CDR3 spans 15 residues. The CDR3 sequence is CASSLGLPGLYEQYF. The CDR3 DNA reads as TGTGCCAGCAGCTTGGGACTTCCCGGCCTCTACGAGCAGTACTTC.

About this clone itself: Additional DNA sequences in this sample encode the identical CDR3. This CDR3 is CASSVVGASDTQYF. DNA of the CDR3: TGTGCCAGCAGCGTAGTTGGGGCCTCAGATACGCAGTATTTT. V is TRBV9 and J is TRBJ2-3; maybe TRBD1 (5 bases). The CDR3 is 14 amino acids. Germline V gives CDR1 SGDLS, CDR2 YYNGEE. With 0 bases removed from V and 4 bases from J, the gap between germline ends came to 9 bases.

The CDR3 reads CASSLGLAGLNHDYNEQFF. The CDR3 bases are TGCGCCAGCAGCCTGGGACTAGCGGGACTAAACCATGATTACAATGAGCAGTTCTTC. V gene TRBV5-1 combines with J gene TRBJ2-1, with 13 nucleotides matching TRBD2. The V and J ends lost 4 bases and 4 bases, in that order; junction bases with no gene match: 14. Germline CDR1 reads SGHRS; CDR2 reads YFSETQ. The CDR3 spans 19 residues.

The V gene is TRBV28, the J gene TRBJ1-5; TRBD1 agrees at 10 bases. Trimming at V came to 6 bases and at J to 2 bases, leaving 10 bases not matched to a gene. CDR3 length: 17 residues. Germline values: CDR1 MDHEN, CDR2 SYDVKM. CDR3 DNA: TGTGCCAGCAGGCCTCTGGGACAGGGGATGGGCAATCAGCCCCAGCATTTT. It is translated as CASRPLGQGMGNQPQHF.

This CDR3 reads CASSYGHLAYEQYF. CDR3 DNA: TGTGCCAGCAGTTACGGACACTTGGCCTACGAGCAGTACTTC. The chain is built from TRBV6-6 and TRBJ2-7; TRBD1 might be the D (5 bases). The CDR3 is 14 amino acids. Trimming shortened V by 2 bases and J by 2 bases, and 10 bases separated the two germline ends. CDR1 is MNHNY and CDR2 is SVGAGI in the germline V gene (reference sequence).

This clone is a singleton in its sample. Other DNA sequences from this sample encode an identical CDR3 as well. V and J are TRBV29-1 and TRBJ2-5, with D possibly matching TRBD2 (6 bases). The germline V gene encodes CDR1 SQVTM and CDR2 ANQGSEA. CDR3 length: 13 residues. The germline V and J ends were trimmed by 4 bases and 1 base, with 10 bases remaining between them. The CDR3 DNA follows: TGCAGCGTTGTGGACGGGGGCCAAGAGACCCAGTACTTC. This codes for CSVVDGGQETQYF. Full variable domain (outside the CDR3, taken from reference TRBV29-1 and TRBJ2-5): SAVISQKPSRDICQRGTSLTIQCQVDSQVTMMFWYRQQPGQSLTLIATANQGSEATYESGFVIDKFPISRPNLTFSTLTVSNMSPEDSSIYLCSVVDGGQETQYFGPGTRLLVL.

V usage is TRBV4-1 and J usage is TRBJ2-7; no clear D gene. V gave up 1 base and J gave up 3 bases, with 13 bases separating them. Per the germline V gene, CDR1 is MGHRA and CDR2 is YSYEKL. CDR3 length: 15 amino acids. The CDR3 loop reads CASSQVAQNFYEQYF. CDR3 DNA: TGCGCCAGCAGCCAAGTGGCCCAAAATTTCTACGAGCAGTACTTC.

The rearrangement joins TRBV14 to TRBJ1-1; the D is unclear. This CDR3 contains 14 residues. The germline gives CDR1 SGHDN, CDR2 FVKESK. Trimming shortened V by 1 base and J by 4 bases, and 10 bases separated the two germline ends. In DNA form, the CDR3 reads TGTGCCAGCAGCCAAGTGCGGGGTATCACTGAAGCTTTCTTT. The encoded protein is CASSQVRGITEAFF.

CDR3 DNA sequence: TGTGCCAGCAGCCATGCTGGGGACAGGGAGGGTGAGCAGTTCTTC. Amino acid sequence: CASSHAGDREGEQFF. This chain connects TRBV28 to TRBJ2-1, with TRBD1 matching over 9 bases. Germline trimming cut 6 bases from V and 9 bases from J; bases unmatched to any gene: 12. Looked up from germline, CDR1 is MDHEN and CDR2 is SYDVKM. This CDR3 has 15 residues.

This clone has only one observation. V usage is TRBV7-3 and J usage is TRBJ1-1; D possibly corresponds to TRBD1 (6 bases). CDR3 length: 18 residues. V lost 6 bases and J lost 1, with 24 bases in between. Germline-derived CDR1 and CDR2 are SGHTA and FQGTGA. The CDR3 loop reads CASSLPGTPLPQNTEAFF. The CDR3 DNA follows: TGTGCCAGCAGTCTTCCCGGGACACCTCTCCCCCAGAACACTGAAGCTTTCTTT.

The chain joins TRBV28 to TRBJ2-3; 14 bases are a match to TRBD2. The CDR3 is 17 amino acids. V shed 3 bases and J 3 bases; nucleotides not matched to a gene: 5. The germline gives CDR1 MDHEN, CDR2 SYDVKM. The CDR3 nucleotides are TGTGCCAGCAGTTTGGTGACTAGCGGGAGGGTGACAGATACGCAGTATTTT. Translating it yields CASSLVTSGRVTDTQYF.

This clone came up once. The gene calls are TRBV6-1 and TRBJ2-1; D is unclear. Germline V gives CDR1 MNHNS, CDR2 SASEGT. The CDR3 runs to 15 residues. V lost 4 bases, J lost 0 bases, and 10 bases lay in between. CDR3 residues: CASSGGLVSYNEQFF. The CDR3 DNA follows: TGTGCCAGCAGTGGGGGATTAGTCTCCTACAATGAGCAGTTCTTC.

Comment on this clone: Within the sample, other DNA sequences also encode this same CDR3. The CDR3 here is CASSQGGLAKNIQYF. As DNA, the CDR3 is TGCGCCAGCAGCCAGGGGGGTTTAGCCAAAAACATTCAGTACTTC. The gene calls are TRBV4-1 and TRBJ2-4; TRBD2 might be the D (6 bases). This CDR3 is 15 amino acids long. Between the trimmed V and J ends, which lost 3 bases and 0 bases, there was a span of 9 bases. Per the germline V gene, CDR1 is MGHRA and CDR2 is YSYEKL.

This clone occurred a few times. The same CDR3 is also encoded by other DNA sequences in this sample. V gene TRBV30 combines with J gene TRBJ2-5, with D tentatively TRBD1 (5 bases). The CDR3 has 13 amino acids. The germline V and J ends were trimmed by 0 bases and 1 base, with 6 bases remaining between them. Germline CDR1 reads GTSNPN; CDR2 reads SVGIG (reference sequence). The CDR3 reads CAWSVQVQETQYF. CDR3 in DNA: TGTGCCTGGAGTGTACAGGTCCAAGAGACCCAGTACTTC.

About this clone: Distinct nucleotide sequences in the sample also encode this CDR3. The chain uses TRBV19 and TRBJ2-6; D is uncertain. This CDR3 comprises 15 residues. Germline V gene data show CDR1 as LNHDA and CDR2 as SQIVND (reference sequence). Trimming took 1 base from V and 1 from J, leaving 5 bases between them. The CDR3 nucleotides are TGTGCCAGTAGTATAGGAAGTTCTGGGGCCAACGTCCTGACTTTC. Its translation: CASSIGSSGANVLTF.

This clone was observed a handful of times. The chain links TRBV25-1 to TRBJ2-2, with D perhaps matching TRBD1 (6 bases). Per the germline V gene, CDR1 is MGHDK and CDR2 is SYGVNS. V gave up 2 bases and J gave up 5 bases, with 9 bases separating them. The CDR3 is made up of 14 amino acids. CDR3 DNA sequence: TGTGCCAGCAGTGAAAACAGGGTAACCGGGGAGCTGTTTTTT. Its translation: CASSENRVTGELFF.

This clone occurred once. The rearrangement joins TRBV6-5 to TRBJ1-3; D is possibly TRBD1 (5 bases). From germline, CDR1 is MNHEY and CDR2 SVGAGI. V was pared by 5 bases and J by 0 bases, with 11 bases between. CDR3 size: 15 residues. The CDR3 DNA reads TGTGCCAGCAGTCCCCGACAGACCTCTGGAAACACCATATATTTT. This sequence encodes CASSPRQTSGNTIYF.

The chain recombines TRBV5-1 with TRBJ1-1, with D unresolved. CDR1 and CDR2 from the germline V gene are SGHRS and YFSETQ. The ends were cut back, 4 bases at V and 4 bases at J, with 17 bases in the middle. The CDR3 is made up of 15 amino acids. CDR3 in DNA: TGCGCCAGCAGCCCGTCGGGCTCTTGGGGCACTGAAGCTTTCTTT. Translating it yields CASSPSGSWGTEAFF.

This chain links TRBV28 with TRBJ2-5; either TRBD1 or TRBD2 may supply D (6 bases each). The end of the DNA aligns better with TRBJ2-7, so the J call may be wrong. CDR3 length: 14 amino acids. Looked up from germline, CDR1 is MDHEN and CDR2 is SYDVKM. The CDR3 bases are TGTGCCAGCACTCAGGGGACTTACTCCTACGAGCAGTACTTC. Translating it yields CASTQGTYSYEQYF.

This chain uses TRBV5-1 with TRBJ2-1; D not certain. Trimming stripped 0 bases from V and 0 bases from J, with 7 bases between. The CDR3 covers 15 residues. The germline CDR1 and CDR2 sequences are SGHRS and YFSETQ. The CDR3 bases are TGCGCCAGCAGCTTGGAACGGGCCTCCTACAATGAGCAGTTCTTC. Its protein is CASSLERASYNEQFF.

CDR3: CASSLMRTGDNEQFF. Here the CDR3 DNA reads TGCGCCAGCAGCTTGATGAGGACAGGGGACAATGAGCAGTTCTTC. This chain links TRBV5-1 with TRBJ2-1; 9 bases match TRBD1. V trimming: 1 base; J trimming: 5 bases; junction bases outside the gene matches: 4. CDR1 and CDR2 (germline): SGHRS, YFSETQ. This CDR3 is built from 15 residues. The whole variable domain, filled in from reference TRBV5-1 and TRBJ2-1, reads KAGVTQTPRYLIKTRGQQVTLSCSPISGHRSVSWYQQTPGQGLQFLFEYFSETQRNKGNFPGRFSGRQFSNSRSEMNVSTLELGDSALYLCASSLMRTGDNEQFFGPGTRLTVL.

This chain links TRBV19 with TRBJ2-7, with TRBD1 as a possible D gene (6 bases). This CDR3 has 11 residues. CDR1 is LNHDA, CDR2 SQIVND, per germline (reference sequence). Trimming cost V 9 bases and J 5 bases, with 11 bases left between them. The CDR3 region has the DNA TGTGCCAGCTCACAGGGCGACGAGCAGTACTTC. It translates to CASSQGDEQYF. Supplemented by reference TRBV19 and TRBJ2-7, the full variable domain reads DGGITQSPKYLFRKEGQNVTLSCEQNLNHDAMYWYRQDPGQGLRLIYYSQIVNDFQKGDIAEGYSVSREKKESFPLTVTSAQKNPTAFYLCASSQGDEQYFGPGTRLTVT.